The 26 T cell receptor beta chains presented below share a single source sample, sequenced in a study of blood T cell repertoires in COVID-19. This table comes from immunoSEQ multiplex PCR, and its TCRdb copy is limited to in-frame clones, with some not included. The table records about 270,000 clones, about 76% of them present only once. Specimen: peripheral blood. These receptors came from a woman aged 55-69 years with active or convalescent COVID-19.

In the case of this clone: Other DNA sequences in this sample translate to the same CDR3. The chain employs TRBV4-2 and TRBJ2-7; D might be TRBD2 (5 bases). There are 14 residues in the CDR3. The germline V gene encodes CDR1 LGHNA and CDR2 YNFKEQ. The V gene lost 0 bases and the J gene lost 2 bases, with 8 bases spanning the gap. The CDR3 here is CASSQDRGPYEQYF. Written as DNA, the CDR3 is TGTGCCAGCAGCCAAGATAGAGGGCCCTACGAGCAGTACTTC.

The gene calls are TRBV19 and TRBJ1-2; D gene ambiguous. V was clipped by 3 bases and J by 4 bases, with 15 bases between them. CDR1 is LNHDA, CDR2 SQIVND, per germline (reference sequence). The CDR3 totals 15 residues. DNA of the CDR3: TGTGCCAGTAGTATTTCTATCCCCCAACGCTATGGCTACACCTTC. This translates into CASSISIPQRYGYTF.

V gene TRBV6-5 combines with J gene TRBJ1-1; D uncertain. The germline V gene has CDR1 MNHEY and CDR2 SVGAGI. V was cut by 7 bases and J by 5 bases, with 8 bases left in between. CDR3 size: 11 residues. The CDR3, as DNA: TGTGCCAGCACCACGAGAACTGAAGCTTTCTTT. As protein: CASTTRTEAFF.

V is TRBV10-3 and J is TRBJ2-7; 7 nucleotides line up with TRBD2. Germline CDR1 ENHRY, CDR2 SYGVKD. J was trimmed by 3 bases and V by 2 bases; bases with no gene match: 1. There are 13 residues in the CDR3. The CDR3 region is CAISEASGYEQYF. The CDR3, as DNA: TGTGCCATCAGTGAGGCTAGCGGCTACGAGCAGTACTTC.

The V gene is TRBV12-3 or TRBV12-4, the J gene TRBJ1-1; D is ambiguous. The CDR3 totals 12 residues. Trimming took 6 bases from V and 3 from J, leaving 8 bases between them. The chain's CDR3 is CASSLEDTEAFF. CDR3 DNA sequence: TGTGCCAGCAGCCTGGAGGACACTGAAGCTTTCTTT.

The chain couples TRBV27 to TRBJ2-3; D is possibly TRBD2 (7 bases). Germline V lookup: CDR1 MNHEY, CDR2 SMNVEV (reference sequence). Trimming cost V 6 bases and J 6 bases, with 19 bases left between them. The CDR3 has 15 residues. CDR3 DNA sequence: TGTGCCAGCAGGGATGGGGGGGCCGGTAAGGATACGCAGTATTTT. Encoded protein: CASRDGGAGKDTQYF.

The rearrangement links TRBV14 to TRBJ2-1, with D perhaps TRBD2 (5 bases). The CDR3 is 14 residues long. Germline V lookup: CDR1 SGHDN, CDR2 FVKESK. With 1 base removed from V and 9 bases from J, the gap between germline ends came to 13 bases. CDR3 sequence reads: CASSQGSGVGEQFF. CDR3 nucleotide sequence: TGTGCCAGCAGCCAAGGCTCCGGGGTAGGTGAGCAGTTCTTC.

The CDR3 DNA reads as TGTGCCAGCAGCTTGGCGGGGCCTCGGGAGCAGTACTTC. It encodes CASSLAGPREQYF. The V call is TRBV11-2, the J call TRBJ2-7, with D possibly being TRBD2 (6 bases). Between the trimmed V and J ends, which lost 3 bases and 7 bases, there was a span of 13 bases. Germline CDR1 SGHAT, CDR2 FQNNGV. The CDR3 extends over 13 amino acids.

The rearrangement uses TRBV11-2 and TRBJ2-7, with D possibly matching TRBD2 (5 bases). The CDR3 is 15 amino acids. The V end lost 1 base, the J end lost 7 bases, and 17 bases lay between the germline ends. CDR1 and CDR2 (germline): SGHAT, FQNNGV. CDR3 DNA sequence: TGTGCCAGCAGCTTAGTATCGGGGAAGTTAAGAGAGCAGTACTTC. Amino acids: CASSLVSGKLREQYF.

In regard to this clone: One junction end does not reproduce the germline sequence, and a read error may be involved. The chain recombines TRBV2 with TRBJ1-1; D is perhaps TRBD1 (6 bases). CDR1 is SNHLY and CDR2 is FYNNEI in the germline V gene. This CDR3 has 16 amino acids. The CDR3 sequence: CASGEGGRGPTTEAFF. Written as DNA, the CDR3 is TGTGCCAGCGGTGAGGGGGGTAGGGGCCCCACCACTGAAGCTTTCTTT.

V usage is TRBV7-3 and J usage is TRBJ2-2, with D perhaps matching TRBD2 (6 bases). The CDR3 contains 15 residues. Germline loops: CDR1 SGHTA, CDR2 FQGTGA. The V end was cut by 1 base, the J end by 6 bases, with 12 bases between. The CDR3 here is CASSLKGSGSGELFF. CDR3 sequence (DNA): TGTGCCAGCAGCTTAAAGGGCAGCGGGTCCGGGGAGCTGTTTTTT.

CDR3 residues: CASSEAGGLGGGEQYF. The CDR3 coding sequence is TGCGCCAGCAGTGAGGCCGGGGGACTGGGTGGGGGCGAGCAGTACTTC. V usage is TRBV10-2 and J usage is TRBJ2-7, with D perhaps matching TRBD2 (6 bases). CDR3 size: 16 residues. V lost 2 bases and J lost 6, with 20 bases in between. Germline V gene data show CDR1 as WSHSY and CDR2 as SAAADI.

This clone was observed a single time. This chain uses TRBV19 with TRBJ1-5; a weak D match, TRBD1 (6 bases). The V gene's germline CDR1 is LNHDA and CDR2 SQIVND (reference sequence). Trimming shortened V by 2 bases and J by 6 bases, and 14 bases separated the two germline ends. The CDR3 totals 15 residues. CDR3 in amino acids: CASSIQTGSGQPQHF. The DNA of the CDR3 is TGTGCCAGTAGTATACAGACAGGATCGGGTCAGCCCCAGCATTTT.

This clone was seen just once. V is TRBV11-2 and J is TRBJ1-2; 8 positions agree with TRBD1. The CDR3 length is 17 residues. The V and J ends lost 6 bases and 1 base, in that order; junction bases with no gene match: 13. Looked up from germline, CDR1 is SGHAT and CDR2 is FQNNGV. The CDR3 DNA is TGTGCCAGCAGTCCCATTGACAGGGGAGACGATAACTATGGCTACACCTTC. It yields the protein CASSPIDRGDDNYGYTF.

The chain uses TRBV27 and TRBJ1-4; D gene uncertain. Germline lookup yields CDR1 MNHEY and CDR2 SMNVEV (reference sequence). The CDR3 runs to 13 residues. With 6 bases removed from V and 8 bases from J, the gap between germline ends came to 13 bases. In nucleotides, the CDR3 is TGTGCCAGCAGCCGCCCGGGGTGGGAAAAACTGTTTTTT. It codes for CASSRPGWEKLFF.

The CDR3: CASSSGGGWQTQYF. The CDR3 DNA is TGTGCCAGCAGCTCCGGGGGGGGGTGGCAGACCCAGTACTTC. The chain employs TRBV11-2 and TRBJ2-5; 8 positions match TRBD2. The CDR3 is made up of 14 amino acids. The germline V gene has CDR1 SGHAT and CDR2 FQNNGV. V dropped 4 bases and J dropped 6; count of bases not matched to a gene: 7.

The gene calls are TRBV6-5 and TRBJ1-3, with a tentative D call TRBD1 (5 bases). CDR1 MNHEY and CDR2 SVGAGI come from the germline V gene. V gave up 6 bases and J gave up 8 bases, with 17 bases separating them. The CDR3 runs 14 residues. CDR3 loop: CASSYGRGRDTIYF. The CDR3 DNA reads as TGTGCCAGCAGCTACGGTCGGGGGAGAGACACCATATATTTT.

CDR3 amino acids: CASSSGVNYGYTF. CDR3 coding DNA: TGTGCCAGCAGTTCGGGGGTCAACTATGGCTACACCTTC. The chain uses TRBV28 and TRBJ1-2; maybe TRBD1 (5 bases). V was cut by 4 bases and J by 2 bases, with 8 bases left in between. The CDR3 length is 13 residues. CDR1 MDHEN and CDR2 SYDVKM come from the germline V gene.

The V call is TRBV19, the J call TRBJ2-1; 7 nucleotides match TRBD1. The germline CDR1 and CDR2 sequences are LNHDA and SQIVND (reference sequence). V gave up 5 bases and J gave up 4 bases; unmatched junction bases: 8. The CDR3 is made up of 15 amino acids. In nucleotides, the CDR3 is TGTGCCAGTAGTGCCCGGGACAGTCCTTACAATGAGCAGTTCTTC. Translated: CASSARDSPYNEQFF.

The chain has TRBV19 and TRBJ1-2; D gene ambiguous. V lost 3 bases to trimming and J lost 4 bases, with 12 bases between them. In germline, CDR1 is LNHDA, CDR2 SQIVND (reference sequence). This CDR3 has 14 residues. CDR3 region: CASSMIGQVYGYTF. CDR3 coding DNA: TGTGCCAGTAGTATGATTGGGCAAGTCTATGGCTACACCTTC.

CDR3 nucleotide sequence: TGTGCCAGCAGTCCGGGACAGGGGAACACCGGGGAGCTGTTTTTT. Residues: CASSPGQGNTGELFF. The chain recombines TRBV2 with TRBJ2-2, with 9 bases lining up with TRBD1. V gave up 5 bases and J gave up 1 base; unmatched junction bases: 2. Germline CDR1 and CDR2: SNHLY and FYNNEI. The CDR3 is 15 amino acids.

This clone was seen once. The chain couples TRBV12-5 to TRBJ2-3; TRBD2 agrees at 8 bases. Germline assignment: CDR1 LGHNT and CDR2 FRNRAP. This CDR3 is 17 amino acids long. V dropped 0 bases and J dropped 1; count of bases not matched to a gene: 6. CDR3 protein: CASGLVREGMGTDTQYF. The CDR3 region has the DNA TGTGCTAGTGGTTTGGTACGGGAGGGAATGGGCACAGATACGCAGTATTTT.

In regard to this clone: The DNA is left out, because the CDR3 cannot be placed on it with certainty; the CDR3 is given as TCRdb lists it. The genes are TRBV19 and TRBJ1-3; TRBD1, as called in the table, went unchecked against the DNA. The CDR3 length equals 14 residues, ends included. Germline values: CDR1 LNHDA, CDR2 SQIVND (reference sequence). The chain's CDR3 is CASTSDNSGNTIYF.

The genes are TRBV30 and TRBJ2-7; TRBD2 matches 8 bases. The germline V gene has CDR1 GTSNPN and CDR2 SVGIG (reference sequence). The length of the CDR3 is 13 residues. Unmatched junction bases numbered 4, after V lost 6 bases and J lost 0 bases. CDR3 region: CACRGGSSYEQYF. CDR3 sequence (DNA): TGTGCCTGCCGGGGGGGCAGCTCCTACGAGCAGTACTTC.

The chain uses TRBV10-3 and TRBJ1-2, with D possibly matching TRBD1 (6 bases). The CDR3 consists of 14 residues. Trimming removed 4 bases from V and 4 bases from J, with 13 bases in between. The germline V gene has CDR1 ENHRY and CDR2 SYGVKD. CDR3 sequence: CAISAPTGGYGYTF. The CDR3 DNA sequence: TGTGCCATCAGTGCGCCGACAGGTGGCTATGGCTACACCTTC.

The chain has TRBV3-1 (or the pseudogene TRBV3-2) and TRBJ2-5, with 11 bases matching TRBD2. The J segment lost 3 bases and the V segment lost 1 base, leaving 4 bases of the junction unmatched. Germline V gene data show CDR1 as LGHDT and CDR2 as YNNKEL (reference sequence). This CDR3 has 16 residues. The CDR3, as DNA: TGTGCCAGCAGCCAAGTCGGGACTAGCGGTGAAGAGACCCAGTACTTC. Amino acid sequence: CASSQVGTSGEETQYF.